The 3 T cell receptor beta chains in this list originate from one sample, sequenced in a study of cytomegalovirus exposure and HLA in healthy donors. TCRdb's table, derived via immunoSEQ multiplex PCR, lists solely in-frame clones and lacks some. The sample lists 90,000 to 100,000 clones, around 88% occurring once. The sequenced material came from PBMCs. These receptors were collected from a woman aged 30 to 39 in good health and CMV-seronegative.

The chain links TRBV18 to TRBJ2-3; D uncertain. V lost 3 bases to trimming and J lost 2 bases, with 6 bases between them. The V gene's germline CDR1 is KGHSH and CDR2 LQKENI. This CDR3 has 13 residues. CDR3 nucleotide sequence: TGTGCCAGCTCACCCACTAACACAGATACGCAGTATTTT. It specifies CASSPTNTDTQYF.

A few counts support this clone. The chain is built from TRBV7-2 and TRBJ2-3; a weak D match, TRBD2 (6 bases). Germline values: CDR1 SGHTA, CDR2 FQGNSA. Trimming took off 2 bases at V and 5 bases at J, with 11 bases between the two ends. The CDR3 runs to 14 residues. The CDR3 nucleotides are TGTGCCAGCAGCTTATGGGGACTGAGAGATACGCAGTATTTT. Amino acids: CASSLWGLRDTQYF.

The sample holds one count of this clone. This chain uses TRBV6-1 with TRBJ1-5; D gene unclear. Trimming took 4 bases from V and 5 from J, leaving 9 bases between them. This CDR3 has 13 residues. Germline V gene sequence: CDR1 MNHNS, CDR2 SASEGT. Here the CDR3 reads CASSAVFDQPQHF. The CDR3 DNA sequence: TGTGCCAGCAGTGCGGTCTTTGATCAGCCCCAGCATTTT.